This T cell receptor beta chain comes out of a study of STAT5B mutations in CD4+ large granular lymphocyte leukemia. Study-wide context: When available, cryopreserved cells underwent CD8+ depletion before CD4+ selection. Study results and limitations: 8/27 top patient clones versus 2/35 control clones were TRBV06-family.

The assay was immunoSEQ multiplex PCR, and TCRdb's table has in-frame clones only and misses some. The profile shows a few thousand clones, 65% to 80% of them singletons. As to this clone: Its specificity is not known.

Per the germline V gene, CDR1 is MNHEY and CDR2 is SVGAGI. With 0 bases removed from V and 1 base from J, the gap between germline ends came to 9 bases. This CDR3 is 15 amino acids long. Either unselected PBMC or bead-purified CD4+, CD4+CD8+, CD57+ or CD56+ cells were sequenced. The receptor was derived from a woman in her seventies with CD4+ T-cell large granular lymphocyte leukemia. The material sequenced was PBMCs. The rearrangement uses TRBV6-5 and TRBJ1-1; D is unclear. The CDR3 nucleotides are TGTGCCAGCAGTTACTCGTACTGGAGGAACACTGAAGCTTTCTTT. It encodes CASSYSYWRNTEAFF.